What follows describes a single TCR beta chain. This clonotype appeared a few times. This receptor's antigen is unknown. Base qualities are missing; no much larger clone stands one base away. The method behind the library was RT-PCR. The sequencer listed for this sample is Illumina HiSeq 2500. Clones were called with MiXCR by TCRdb after fastp trimmed the public reads at Q25, and only in-frame beta chains were retained. Every distinct CDR3 protein forms one entry, paired with its most common genes and DNA. The sample records 800,000 to 1,000,000 distinct CDR3 sequences, 21% of which are singletons. 10% to 13% of the sample belongs to the ten largest clones. The data were obtained in a study of response to subunit inactivated influenza vaccine (dated by TCRdb to between 2017 and 2018). About the full investigation: Deep quantitative T cell receptor repertoire profiling was used in the study to track responses to a trivalent subunit inactivated influenza vaccine. General conclusions and limits of the study: According to the authors, only a limited number of new T cells may be recruited by each seasonal influenza vaccination.

The CDR3, from cysteine to phenylalanine, totals 14 residues. The retained sequence is limited to the CDR3, 42 bases, with the frame set at the first base. The junction shows trimming of 0 bases on V and 5 bases on J, plus 9 bases between the germline ends. The germline V gene (reference sequence) yields LGHDT for CDR1 and YNNKEL for CDR2. Material: PBMCs from blood, obtained 5 to 6 days after vaccination. The chain employs TRBV3-1 and TRBJ2-3; the D gene is perhaps TRBD2, from 6 matching bases. This clonotype was obtained from a man aged 45 to 65 who received an inactivated influenza vaccine. Donor details come from another sample of the same person, matched by shared clones. The CDR3 sequence is CASSQEPGVDTQYF. Read as DNA, the sequence is TGTGCCAGCAGCCAAGAACCGGGGGTAGATACGCAGTATTTT.